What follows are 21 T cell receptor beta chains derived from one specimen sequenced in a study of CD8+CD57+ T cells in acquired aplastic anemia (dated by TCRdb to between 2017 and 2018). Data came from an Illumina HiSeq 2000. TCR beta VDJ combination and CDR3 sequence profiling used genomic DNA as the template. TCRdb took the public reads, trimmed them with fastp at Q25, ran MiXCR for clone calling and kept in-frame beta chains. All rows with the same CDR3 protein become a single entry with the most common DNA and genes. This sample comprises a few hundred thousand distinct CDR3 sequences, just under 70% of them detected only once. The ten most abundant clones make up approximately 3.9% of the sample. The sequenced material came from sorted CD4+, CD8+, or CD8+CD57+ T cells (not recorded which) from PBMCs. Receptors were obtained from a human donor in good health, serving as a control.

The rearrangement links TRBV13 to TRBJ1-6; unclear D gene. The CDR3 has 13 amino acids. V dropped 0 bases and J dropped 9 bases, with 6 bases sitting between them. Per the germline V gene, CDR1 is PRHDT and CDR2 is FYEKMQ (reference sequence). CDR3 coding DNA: TGTGCCAGCAGCTTAGGGCAGAGTTCACCCCTCCACTTT. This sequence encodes CASSLGQSSPLHF.

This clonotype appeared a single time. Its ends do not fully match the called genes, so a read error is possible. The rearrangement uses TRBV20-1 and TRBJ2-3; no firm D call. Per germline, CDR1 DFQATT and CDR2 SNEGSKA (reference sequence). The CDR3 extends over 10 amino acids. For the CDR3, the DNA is TGCAGTGCTAGGGAAGATATGCAGTATTTT. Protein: CSAREDMQYF.

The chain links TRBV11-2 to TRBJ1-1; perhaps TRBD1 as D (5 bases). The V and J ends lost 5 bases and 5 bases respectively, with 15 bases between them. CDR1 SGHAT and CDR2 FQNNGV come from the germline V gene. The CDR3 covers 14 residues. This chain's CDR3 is CASSESQGTTEAFF. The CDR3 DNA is TGTGCCAGCAGCGAGTCGCAGGGAACTACTGAAGCTTTCTTT.

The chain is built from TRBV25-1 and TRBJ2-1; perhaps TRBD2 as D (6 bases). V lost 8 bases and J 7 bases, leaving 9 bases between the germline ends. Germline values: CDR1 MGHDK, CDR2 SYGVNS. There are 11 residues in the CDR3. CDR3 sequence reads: CASGDLNEQFF. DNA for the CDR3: TGTGCCAGCGGGGACTTAAATGAGCAGTTCTTC.

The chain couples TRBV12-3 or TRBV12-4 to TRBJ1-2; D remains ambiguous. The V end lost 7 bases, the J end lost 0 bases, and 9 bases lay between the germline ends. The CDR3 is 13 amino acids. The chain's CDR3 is CASTPEANYGYTF. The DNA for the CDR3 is TGTGCCAGCACGCCAGAAGCTAACTATGGCTACACCTTC.

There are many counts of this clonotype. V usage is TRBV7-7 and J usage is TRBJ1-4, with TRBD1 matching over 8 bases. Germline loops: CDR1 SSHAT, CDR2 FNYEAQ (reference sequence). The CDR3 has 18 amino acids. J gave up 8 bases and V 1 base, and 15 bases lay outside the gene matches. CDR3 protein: CASSLGRGQGAFLEKLFF. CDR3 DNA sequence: TGTGCCAGCAGCTTAGGGCGGGGGCAGGGGGCCTTTCTAGAAAAACTGTTTTTT.

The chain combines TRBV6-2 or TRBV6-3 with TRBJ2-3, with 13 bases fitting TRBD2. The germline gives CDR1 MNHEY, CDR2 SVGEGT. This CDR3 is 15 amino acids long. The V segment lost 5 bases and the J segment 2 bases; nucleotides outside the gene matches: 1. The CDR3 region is CASSTSGGVTDTQYF. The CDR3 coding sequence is TGTGCCAGCAGTACTAGCGGGGGGGTCACAGATACGCAGTATTTT.

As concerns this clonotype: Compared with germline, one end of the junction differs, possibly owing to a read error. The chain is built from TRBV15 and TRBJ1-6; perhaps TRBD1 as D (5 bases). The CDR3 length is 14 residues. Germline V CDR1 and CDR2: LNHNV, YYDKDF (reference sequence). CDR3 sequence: CASSPNGGGYGYHF. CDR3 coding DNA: TGTGCCAGCAGCCCGAACGGGGGGGGGTATGGCTACCACTTT.

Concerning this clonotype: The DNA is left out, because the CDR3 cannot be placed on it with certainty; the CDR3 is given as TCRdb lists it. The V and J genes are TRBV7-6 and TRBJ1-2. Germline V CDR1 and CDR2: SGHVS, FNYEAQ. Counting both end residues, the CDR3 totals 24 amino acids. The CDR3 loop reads CASGWEGNTIYFGSVEVSNYGYTF.

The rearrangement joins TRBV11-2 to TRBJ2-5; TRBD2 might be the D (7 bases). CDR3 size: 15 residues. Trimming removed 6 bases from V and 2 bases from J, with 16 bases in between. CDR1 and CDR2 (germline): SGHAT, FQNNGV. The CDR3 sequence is CASSGPAGAQETQYF. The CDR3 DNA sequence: TGTGCCAGCAGTGGACCCGCGGGGGCACAAGAGACCCAGTACTTC.

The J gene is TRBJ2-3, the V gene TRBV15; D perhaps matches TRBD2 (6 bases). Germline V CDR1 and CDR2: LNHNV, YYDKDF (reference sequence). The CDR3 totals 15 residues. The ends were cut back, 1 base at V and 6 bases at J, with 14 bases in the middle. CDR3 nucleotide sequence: TGTGCCACCAGCAGAGGCCGGGGGATTGGGGATACGCAGTATTTT. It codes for CATSRGRGIGDTQYF.

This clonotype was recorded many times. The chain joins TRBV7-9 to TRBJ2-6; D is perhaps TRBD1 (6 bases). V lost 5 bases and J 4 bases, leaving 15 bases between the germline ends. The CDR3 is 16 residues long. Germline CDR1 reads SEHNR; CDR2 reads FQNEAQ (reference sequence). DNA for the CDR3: TGTGCCAGCAGCCCCCGTGGGGGCTCCGGGGCCAACGTCCTGACTTTC. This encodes CASSPRGGSGANVLTF.

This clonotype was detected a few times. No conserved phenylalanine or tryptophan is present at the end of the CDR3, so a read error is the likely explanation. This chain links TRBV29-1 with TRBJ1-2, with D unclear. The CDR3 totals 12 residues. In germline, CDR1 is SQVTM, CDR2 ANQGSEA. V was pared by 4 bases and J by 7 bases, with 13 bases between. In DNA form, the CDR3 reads TGCAGCGTTGTCGAGCAGGATAGTGGCTACACCCTC. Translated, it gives CSVVEQDSGYTL.

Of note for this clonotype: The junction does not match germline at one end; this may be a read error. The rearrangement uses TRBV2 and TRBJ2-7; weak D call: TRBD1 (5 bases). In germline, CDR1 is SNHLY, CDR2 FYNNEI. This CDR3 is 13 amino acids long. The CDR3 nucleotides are TGTGCCAGCAGCGAGACAGTAACATACGGGCAGTACTTC. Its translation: CASSETVTYGQYF.

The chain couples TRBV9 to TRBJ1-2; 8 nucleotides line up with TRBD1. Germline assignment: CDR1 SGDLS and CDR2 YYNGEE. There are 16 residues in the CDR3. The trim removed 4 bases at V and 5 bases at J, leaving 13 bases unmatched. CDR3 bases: TGTGCCAGCAGCCCCATTTCAGGGGGCCCAGCGTATGGCTACACCTTC. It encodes CASSPISGGPAYGYTF.

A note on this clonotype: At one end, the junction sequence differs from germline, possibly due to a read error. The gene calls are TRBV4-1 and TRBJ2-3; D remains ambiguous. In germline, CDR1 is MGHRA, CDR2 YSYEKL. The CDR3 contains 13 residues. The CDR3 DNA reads TGTGCCAGCCCCGAATACCTAGTCGATACGCAGTATTTT. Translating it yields CASPEYLVDTQYF.

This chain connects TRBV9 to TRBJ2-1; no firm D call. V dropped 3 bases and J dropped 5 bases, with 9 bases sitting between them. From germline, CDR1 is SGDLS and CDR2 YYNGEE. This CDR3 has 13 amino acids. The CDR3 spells CASSARLDNEQFF. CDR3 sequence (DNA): TGTGCCAGCAGCGCAAGACTCGACAATGAGCAGTTCTTC.

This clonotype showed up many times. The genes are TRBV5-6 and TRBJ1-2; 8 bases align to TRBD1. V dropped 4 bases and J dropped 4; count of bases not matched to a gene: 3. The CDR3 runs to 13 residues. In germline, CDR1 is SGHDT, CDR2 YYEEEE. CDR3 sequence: CASSRDRSYGYTF. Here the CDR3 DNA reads TGTGCCAGCAGCCGGGACAGGTCCTATGGCTACACCTTC.

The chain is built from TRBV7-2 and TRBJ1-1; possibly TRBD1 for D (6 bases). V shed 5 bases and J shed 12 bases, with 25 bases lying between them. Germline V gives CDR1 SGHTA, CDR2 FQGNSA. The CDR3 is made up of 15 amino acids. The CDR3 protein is CASSPSRGGPPTTFF. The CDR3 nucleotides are TGTGCCAGCAGCCCGTCTCGCGGGGGGCCGCCTACAACTTTCTTT.

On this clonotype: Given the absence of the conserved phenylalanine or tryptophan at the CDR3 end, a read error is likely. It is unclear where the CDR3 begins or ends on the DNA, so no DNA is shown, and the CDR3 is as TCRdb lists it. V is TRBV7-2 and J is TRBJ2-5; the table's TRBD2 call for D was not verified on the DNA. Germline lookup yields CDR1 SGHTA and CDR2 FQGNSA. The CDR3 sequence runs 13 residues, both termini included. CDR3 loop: CASSLASGGFADT.

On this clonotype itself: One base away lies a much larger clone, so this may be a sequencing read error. The CDR3 loop reads CASTQAPGGPGNTIYF. The CDR3 DNA follows: TGTGCCAGCACCCAAGCCCCCGGGGGTCCTGGAAACACCATATATTTT. The chain joins TRBV12-3 or TRBV12-4 to TRBJ1-3, with D possibly matching TRBD1 (5 bases). Trimming removed 7 bases from V and 2 bases from J, with 18 bases in between. The CDR3 loop spans 16 amino acids.